This T cell receptor beta chain was sequenced during a study of early T cells in non-severe SARS-CoV-2 infection. Study results and limitations: The VDJdb matching leaned toward anti-spike CD8 responses and overlooked private and CD4 specificities.

MiXCR, applied by TCRdb to the 5' RACE reads, yields one record per CDR3 protein. The data show more than 50,000 distinct CDR3 sequences, around 9.1% seen once. This clonotype was seen ten or more times. The antigen is not known. Sequenced sample: whole blood. The receptor was derived from an adult who was a healthcare worker with PCR-confirmed SARS-CoV-2 infection or an uninfected control (not recorded which).

Here the CDR3 DNA reads TGTGCCAGCTCCGAGGCTGGTAACACCAATCAGCCCCAGCATTTT. This gives the protein CASSEAGNTNQPQHF. The V gene is TRBV3-1, the J gene TRBJ1-5; D is uncertain. Germline V gene sequence: CDR1 LGHDT, CDR2 YNNKEL (reference sequence). CDR3 size: 15 residues. Trimming shortened V by 8 bases and J by 3 bases, and 17 bases separated the two germline ends.